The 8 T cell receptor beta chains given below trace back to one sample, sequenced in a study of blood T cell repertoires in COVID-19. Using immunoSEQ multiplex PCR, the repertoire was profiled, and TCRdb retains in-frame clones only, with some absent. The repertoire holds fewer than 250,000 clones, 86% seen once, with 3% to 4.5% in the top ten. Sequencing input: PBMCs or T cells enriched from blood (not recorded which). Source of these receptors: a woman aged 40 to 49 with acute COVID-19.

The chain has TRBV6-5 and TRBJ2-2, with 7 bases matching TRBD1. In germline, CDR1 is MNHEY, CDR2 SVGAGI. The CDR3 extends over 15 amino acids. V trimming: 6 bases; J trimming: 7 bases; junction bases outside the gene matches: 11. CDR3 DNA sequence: TGTGCCAGCAGCCCACGAACAGGGGATAACGGGGAGCTGTTTTTT. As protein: CASSPRTGDNGELFF.

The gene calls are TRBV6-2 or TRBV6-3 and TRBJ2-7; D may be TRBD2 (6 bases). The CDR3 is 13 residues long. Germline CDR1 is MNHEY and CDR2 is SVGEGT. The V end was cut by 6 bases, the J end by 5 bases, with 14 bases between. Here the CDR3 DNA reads TGTGCCAGCAGCGGGAGTGCCGTCGACGAGCAGTACTTC. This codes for CASSGSAVDEQYF.

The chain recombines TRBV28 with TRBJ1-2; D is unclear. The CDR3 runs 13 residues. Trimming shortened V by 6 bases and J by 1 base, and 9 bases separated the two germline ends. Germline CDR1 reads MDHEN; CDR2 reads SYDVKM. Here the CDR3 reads CASRKTGNYGYTF. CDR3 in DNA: TGTGCCAGCAGAAAAACGGGTAACTATGGCTACACCTTC.

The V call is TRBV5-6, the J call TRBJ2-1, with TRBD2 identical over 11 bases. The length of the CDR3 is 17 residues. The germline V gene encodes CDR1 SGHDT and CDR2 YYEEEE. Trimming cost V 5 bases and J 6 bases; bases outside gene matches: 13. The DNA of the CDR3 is TGTGCCAGCAGTCGCGGCCTGGGACTAGCGGCGGTCAATGAGCAGTTCTTC. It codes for CASSRGLGLAAVNEQFF.

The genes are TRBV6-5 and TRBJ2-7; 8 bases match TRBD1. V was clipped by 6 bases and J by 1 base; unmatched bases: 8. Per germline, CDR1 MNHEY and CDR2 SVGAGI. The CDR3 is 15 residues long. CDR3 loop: CASRPGQGRSYEQYF. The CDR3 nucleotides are TGTGCCAGCAGGCCAGGACAGGGAAGGTCCTACGAGCAGTACTTC.

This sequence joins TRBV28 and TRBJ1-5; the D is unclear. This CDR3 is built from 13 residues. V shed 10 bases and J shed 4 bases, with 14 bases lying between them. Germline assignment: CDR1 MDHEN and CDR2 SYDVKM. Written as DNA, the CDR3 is TGTGCCACTGGAGGTGGCCAAAATCAGCCCCAGCATTTT. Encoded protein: CATGGGQNQPQHF.

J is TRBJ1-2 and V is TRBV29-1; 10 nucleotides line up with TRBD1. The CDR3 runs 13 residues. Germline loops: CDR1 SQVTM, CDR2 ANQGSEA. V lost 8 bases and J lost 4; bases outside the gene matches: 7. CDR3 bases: TGCAGCATTTCCCGGGACAGGGGCTATGGCTACACCTTC. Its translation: CSISRDRGYGYTF.

The CDR3 sequence is CASSFVGPGGSPLHF. CDR3 DNA: TGTGCCAGCAGTTTTGTGGGCCCCGGGGGTTCACCCCTCCACTTT. The rearrangement joins TRBV28 to TRBJ1-6; possible D gene TRBD1, 5 bases. The CDR3 length is 15 residues. V lost 3 bases to trimming and J lost 9 bases, with 15 bases between them. The V gene's germline CDR1 is MDHEN and CDR2 SYDVKM.